This T cell receptor beta chain emerged from a study of cytomegalovirus exposure and HLA in healthy donors (dated by TCRdb to about 2017). Notes on the research overall: The 700 or so repertoires of the first cohort and the 120 validation repertoires were produced on the same platform, according to a later analysis. The study aimed to test whether signatures of past pathogen exposure could be identified by cataloging public T cell receptors. In addition to the first cohort of approximately 670 subjects, a separate validation cohort of 120 different subjects was used. To predict cytomegalovirus infection status, the study combined high-throughput TCR immunosequencing, statistical association of individual TCRs with disease status, and machine learning. What the research found in general, with its limitations: Most TCR sequences were seen in very few donors, while some public TCRs were found in many individuals. The validation cohort had no HLA typing available for a later analysis, so co-occurrence within that cohort was assessed over all 120 or so repertoires. Of the cluster scores, 94% were above 0 in a later analysis, which found that TCRs clustered in the first cohort also tended to co-occur in the approximately 120 validation repertoires. The study gave a list of 150 to 200 TCR beta chains associated with cytomegalovirus. Three of the identified cytomegalovirus-associated TCR beta chains were confirmed in vitro to be specific for cytomegalovirus antigens. The authors suggested that the approach could potentially be extended to other disease states and immunological phenotypes. The classifier was reported to diagnose cytomegalovirus status with high specificity and sensitivity in both the original cohort and the validation cohort.

From the germline V gene, CDR1 is LGHNA and CDR2 is YSLEER. The CDR3 spans 18 residues, from the cysteine through the phenylalanine. The DNA shown is the 54-base CDR3, in frame from base 1. Trimming at the junction amounts to 4 bases on V and 1 base on J, and the germline ends lie 19 bases apart. This clone was observed once. No cognate antigen has been identified for it. Base qualities are not provided; no much larger clone lies one nucleotide away. The library was obtained by the immunoSEQ multiplex PCR assay. The original methods were these. A statistical classification framework was built to diagnose cytomegalovirus status from the catalog of TCR beta chain sequences. As stored in TCRdb, this immuneACCESS dataset retains in-frame rearrangements with V and J assigned. A fraction of the clones does not appear; measured against another copy, unresolved V genes explain less than half of the discrepancy, and the remainder lacks a known reason. V, J and clone size derive from that table, while D and trimming were established from the DNA sequence. A total of 200,000 to 300,000 clones appear in this sample, roughly 91% of them only once. Clones ranked in the top ten supply under 4% of the sample.

Separate from the approximately 700-subject first cohort, the validation cohort of 120 subjects was the group to which the donors belonged. Sequencing input: PBMCs. The chain joins TRBV4-3 to TRBJ2-2, with no D gene named confidently. This clonotype was obtained from a woman aged 25 to 39 in good health and CMV-seronegative. CDR3 loop: CASSREPIRQVNTGELFF. The nucleotide sequence reads TGCGCCAGCAGCCGAGAACCGATTAGGCAGGTGAACACCGGGGAGCTGTTTTTT.